The 10 T cell receptor beta chains below come from one sample, sequenced in a study of OX40 agonist ivuxolimab in advanced cancers. TCRdb's table, derived via immunoSEQ multiplex PCR, lists solely in-frame clones and lacks some. The profile covers more than 35,000 clones, with more than 80% appearing a single time and about 15% taken by the ten largest. The sequencing here drew on CD4+ or CD8+ T cells sorted from blood, taken in a trial of the OX40 agonist ivuxolimab. These receptors were collected from an adult with an advanced solid tumor such as melanoma, head and neck, liver or kidney cancer.

The CDR3, as DNA: TGTGCCAGCAGTTTAGCCCCGGTGATTGGGACCCAGTACTTC. This gives the protein CASSLAPVIGTQYF. This chain connects TRBV27 to TRBJ2-5; D gene uncertain. The CDR3 is made up of 14 amino acids. Trimming pared 2 bases from V and 7 bases from J, leaving 14 bases between. Germline V gene sequence: CDR1 MNHEY, CDR2 SMNVEV (reference sequence).

The genes are TRBV27 and TRBJ2-1, with TRBD2 identical over 9 bases. This CDR3 comprises 14 residues. Per germline, CDR1 MNHEY and CDR2 SMNVEV (reference sequence). Trimming at V came to 4 bases and at J to 8 bases, leaving 6 bases not matched to a gene. The CDR3 nucleotides are TGTGCCAGCAGTTCCGGGACTAGCCCCGATGAGCAGTTCTTC. Encoded protein: CASSSGTSPDEQFF.

This chain connects TRBV11-2 to TRBJ2-7; D remains unclear. Germline V CDR1 and CDR2: SGHAT, FQNNGV. The V end was cut by 5 bases, the J end by 3 bases, with 8 bases between. The CDR3 has 12 residues. The CDR3 sequence: CASSLRGYEQYF. CDR3 bases: TGTGCCAGCAGCCTCCGTGGCTACGAGCAGTACTTC.

V and J are TRBV5-4 and TRBJ1-1; possible D gene TRBD1, 5 bases. The CDR3 consists of 13 residues. Germline CDR1 and CDR2: SGHNT and YYREEE (reference sequence). The V and J ends lost 4 bases and 10 bases respectively, with 17 bases between them. CDR3 DNA sequence: TGTGCCAGCAGCAGTGACCTCGCCGGGGGAGCTTTCTTT. Translated: CASSSDLAGGAFF.

By share of the sample, this clone is medium-sized (0.01 to 0.1%). V usage is TRBV27 and J usage is TRBJ2-2, with D possibly being TRBD1 (6 bases). The V end lost 5 bases, the J end lost 3 bases, and 13 bases lay between the germline ends. Germline values: CDR1 MNHEY, CDR2 SMNVEV (reference sequence). The CDR3 has 15 amino acids. The CDR3 loop reads CASSDPDSDTGELFF. The CDR3 DNA sequence: TGTGCCAGCAGTGATCCGGACAGCGACACCGGGGAGCTGTTTTTT.

The rearrangement links TRBV7-9 to TRBJ1-1; D not certain. The CDR3 has 13 amino acids. Germline V gives CDR1 SEHNR, CDR2 FQNEAQ (reference sequence). Trimming removed 5 bases from V and 1 base from J, with 8 bases in between. CDR3 protein: CASSPGWNTEAFF. CDR3 bases: TGTGCCAGCAGCCCCGGGTGGAACACTGAAGCTTTCTTT.

The chain joins TRBV5-6 to TRBJ2-7, with D tentatively TRBD1 (6 bases). With 3 bases removed from V and 4 bases from J, the gap between germline ends came to 14 bases. The CDR3 is made up of 14 amino acids. CDR1 is SGHDT, CDR2 YYEEEE, per germline. The CDR3 loop reads CASSSDSTGYEQYF. In nucleotides, the CDR3 is TGTGCCAGCAGCTCCGACTCCACAGGGTACGAGCAGTACTTC.

The genes are TRBV6-5 and TRBJ1-2; D is possibly TRBD1 (5 bases). Looked up from germline, CDR1 is MNHEY and CDR2 is SVGAGI. V lost 4 bases, J lost 4 bases, and 13 bases lay in between. This CDR3 is built from 14 residues. The CDR3 sequence is CASSSSTVPYGYTF. CDR3 coding DNA: TGTGCCAGCAGTTCCTCGACAGTCCCCTATGGCTACACCTTC.

This chain uses TRBV30 with TRBJ2-7, with 8 bases lining up with TRBD1. The germline gives CDR1 GTSNPN, CDR2 SVGIG (reference sequence). J was trimmed by 0 bases and V by 3 bases; bases with no gene match: 4. The length of the CDR3 is 14 residues. The CDR3 region is CAWRRTGSSYEQYF. The CDR3 bases are TGTGCCTGGAGGCGGACAGGGAGCTCCTACGAGCAGTACTTC.

J is TRBJ2-7 and V is TRBV29-1, with 12 bases fitting TRBD1. J gave up 2 bases and V 8 bases, and 19 bases lay outside the gene matches. This CDR3 region has 18 residues. Germline lookup yields CDR1 SQVTM and CDR2 ANQGSEA. CDR3 protein: CSPKGQGALQGPTYEQYF. The CDR3, as DNA: TGCAGCCCTAAGGGACAGGGGGCACTGCAAGGCCCTACCTACGAGCAGTACTTC.